The 22 T cell receptor beta chains in this list originate from one sample, sequenced in a study of T cell responses to AZD1222 COVID-19 vaccine. Profiling relied on immunoSEQ multiplex PCR, and the TCRdb table lists in-frame clones only, not all of them. The sample holds some 130,000 clones, about 93% seen once. Sequenced here: peripheral blood, sampled 28 days after the second AZD1222 dose. These receptors were collected from an adult who received the AZD1222 COVID-19 vaccine.

The CDR3 DNA reads TGTGCCAGCAGTGTAACGGGCACTGAAGCTTTCTTT. It specifies CASSVTGTEAFF. This sequence joins TRBV2 and TRBJ1-1, with unresolved D. The CDR3 is 12 amino acids. V lost 4 bases to trimming and J lost 4 bases, with 7 bases between them. The germline V gene encodes CDR1 SNHLY and CDR2 FYNNEI. Full variable domain (outside the CDR3, taken from reference TRBV2 and TRBJ1-1): EPEVTQTPSHQVTQMGQEVILRCVPISNHLYFYWYRQILGQKVEFLVSFYNNEISEKSEIFDDQFSVERPDGSNFTLKIRSTKLEDSAMYFCASSVTGTEAFFGQGTRLTVV.

The rearrangement joins TRBV2 to TRBJ2-1; 7 nucleotides agree with TRBD2. From germline, CDR1 is SNHLY and CDR2 FYNNEI. V lost 5 bases to trimming and J lost 8 bases; unmatched junction nucleotides: 9. This CDR3 contains 14 residues. CDR3: CASSLTSSGDEQFF. The CDR3 region has the DNA TGTGCCAGCAGTTTGACTAGCTCCGGCGATGAGCAGTTCTTC.

This chain links TRBV10-3 with TRBJ1-2, with D possibly matching TRBD1 (6 bases). Trimming removed 8 bases from V and 6 bases from J, with 16 bases in between. From germline, CDR1 is ENHRY and CDR2 SYGVKD. This CDR3 region has 13 residues. CDR3 bases: TGTGCCATCCTTGGGCAGGGGAAGGATGGCTACACCTTC. Translation gives CAILGQGKDGYTF.

This chain links TRBV25-1 with TRBJ1-1; no definite D call. V lost 6 bases and J 2 bases, leaving 13 bases between the germline ends. This CDR3 is 14 amino acids long. CDR1 is MGHDK and CDR2 is SYGVNS in the germline V gene. The CDR3 DNA follows: TGTGCCAGCAGGCGACTCGGAGCCAACACTGAAGCTTTCTTT. The encoded protein is CASRRLGANTEAFF. The entire variable domain, with the rest obtained from reference TRBV25-1 and TRBJ1-1, is as follows: EADIYQTPRYLVIGTGKKITLECSQTMGHDKMYWYQQDPGMELHLIHYSYGVNSTEKGDLSSESTVSRIRTEHFPLTLESARPSHTSQYLCASRRLGANTEAFFGQGTRLTVV.

This clone was detected once. The J gene is TRBJ2-1, the V gene TRBV12-3 or TRBV12-4; D is unclear. The V and J ends lost 3 bases and 9 bases respectively, with 12 bases between them. CDR3 length: 13 amino acids. CDR3 in DNA: TGTGCCAGCAGTTTTCTTAGTATCCCTGAGCAGTTCTTC. This codes for CASSFLSIPEQFF.

The chain combines TRBV19 with TRBJ2-1; TRBD2 matches at 8 bases. The CDR3 spans 13 residues. Germline V gene data show CDR1 as LNHDA and CDR2 as SQIVND (reference sequence). Losses at the gene ends were 4 bases for V and 8 bases for J; bases not matched to a gene: 4. The CDR3 sequence: CASSSSGGDEQFF. In nucleotides, the CDR3 is TGTGCCAGTAGTAGTTCGGGGGGGGATGAGCAGTTCTTC. The variable domain in full, completed from reference TRBV19 and TRBJ2-1, reads DGGITQSPKYLFRKEGQNVTLSCEQNLNHDAMYWYRQDPGQGLRLIYYSQIVNDFQKGDIAEGYSVSREKKESFPLTVTSAQKNPTAFYLCASSSSGGDEQFFGPGTRLTVL.

This chain connects TRBV28 to TRBJ1-2; TRBD1 agrees at 10 bases. With V trimmed by 1 base and J by 3 bases, 11 bases remained unmatched. From germline, CDR1 is MDHEN and CDR2 SYDVKM. The CDR3 contains 18 residues. The CDR3 spells CASSLFAGTGAPDYGYTF. CDR3 DNA: TGTGCCAGCAGTTTATTCGCCGGGACAGGGGCGCCGGACTATGGCTACACCTTC.

The rearrangement uses TRBV11-1 and TRBJ1-2, with 7 bases aligning to TRBD1. Unmatched junction bases numbered 11, after V lost 4 bases and J lost 3 bases. This CDR3 is built from 16 residues. Germline lookup yields CDR1 SGHAT and CDR2 FQDESV (reference sequence). Here the CDR3 reads CASSSPRQGGDYGYTF. CDR3 nucleotide sequence: TGTGCCAGCAGCTCTCCTAGACAGGGAGGGGACTATGGCTACACCTTC.

Here the CDR3 DNA reads TGTGCCAGCAAGACCTTTCTGAGGACAGGGGGAATTATACGCCCCCTCCACTTT. Translated, it gives CASKTFLRTGGIIRPLHF. The gene calls are TRBV28 and TRBJ1-6; TRBD1 aligns across 10 bases. This CDR3 is 18 amino acids long. Losses at the gene ends were 7 bases for V and 13 bases for J; bases not matched to a gene: 22. Germline CDR1 MDHEN, CDR2 SYDVKM.

This chain links TRBV7-2 with TRBJ2-2; 7 bases line up with TRBD1. Per the germline V gene, CDR1 is SGHTA and CDR2 is FQGNSA. The CDR3 loop spans 13 amino acids. Trimming took 5 bases from V and 8 from J; bases not matched to a gene: 5. The CDR3 nucleotides read TGTGCCAGCAGCGATACAGGGGTAGGGGAGCTGTTTTTT. It yields the protein CASSDTGVGELFF.

The rearrangement links TRBV7-9 to TRBJ2-1; possibly TRBD1 or TRBD2 for D (5 bases each). This CDR3 is 17 amino acids long. Germline V gene data show CDR1 as SEHNR and CDR2 as FQNEAQ (reference sequence). The V end lost 3 bases, the J end lost 4 bases, and 19 bases lay between the germline ends. The chain's CDR3 is CASSFRRFSGQYNEQFF. DNA of the CDR3: TGTGCCAGCAGCTTTCGCCGTTTCTCGGGGCAGTACAATGAGCAGTTCTTC.

The V and J genes are TRBV2 and TRBJ2-1; 8 nucleotides line up with TRBD2. Germline assignment: CDR1 SNHLY and CDR2 FYNNEI. The CDR3 runs 15 residues. Unmatched junction bases numbered 5, after V lost 4 bases and J lost 3 bases. The CDR3 spells CASSALGGDYNEQFF. In DNA form, the CDR3 reads TGTGCCAGCAGTGCCCTCGGGGGGGACTACAATGAGCAGTTCTTC.

The J gene is TRBJ2-7, the V gene TRBV28, with D possibly TRBD2 on 5 matching bases. Trimming took off 1 base at V and 2 bases at J, with 9 bases between the two ends. Germline V gives CDR1 MDHEN, CDR2 SYDVKM. The CDR3 totals 14 residues. CDR3 in amino acids: CASSLSAGTYEQYF. The DNA of the CDR3 is TGTGCCAGCAGTTTATCTGCCGGGACCTACGAGCAGTACTTC.

This clone appeared once. This rearrangement joins TRBV11-3 to TRBJ1-1; weak D call: TRBD1 (5 bases). Germline CDR1 is SGHNT and CDR2 is YENEEA. The CDR3 is 15 amino acids. V was trimmed by 0 bases and J by 5 bases, leaving 13 bases between them. The CDR3 coding sequence is TGTGCCAGCAGCTTAGAGAACACGGGGGTTACTGAAGCTTTCTTT. Translation: CASSLENTGVTEAFF. Complete variable domain (other parts from reference TRBV11-3 and TRBJ1-1): EAGVVQSPRYKIIEKKQPVAFWCNPISGHNTLYWYLQNLGQGPELLIRYENEEAVDDSQLPKDRFSAERLKGVDSTLKIQPAELGDSAVYLCASSLENTGVTEAFFGQGTRLTVV.

Only one count was recorded for this clone. The rearrangement links TRBV2 to TRBJ2-1; D unresolved. The CDR3 extends over 13 amino acids. Germline CDR1 SNHLY, CDR2 FYNNEI. V lost 4 bases and J 7 bases, leaving 11 bases between the germline ends. DNA of the CDR3: TGTGCCAGCAGTGTTGATACCGGAAATGAGCAGTTCTTC. Its translation is CASSVDTGNEQFF.

V usage is TRBV5-8 and J usage is TRBJ2-7, with D perhaps matching TRBD2 (6 bases). V was shortened by 0 bases and J by 1 base, with 14 bases between the two germline ends. CDR1 is SGHTS, CDR2 YDEGEE, per germline. CDR3 size: 16 residues. CDR3 residues: CASSLGWGDGSYEQYF. CDR3 bases: TGTGCCAGCAGCTTGGGATGGGGGGACGGATCCTACGAGCAGTACTTC.

This clone has only one observation. This chain uses TRBV11-3 with TRBJ2-5; perhaps D is TRBD1 or TRBD2 (5 bases each). The CDR3 sequence is 13 residues long. V lost 7 bases, J lost 6 bases, and 15 bases lay in between. Germline CDR1 is SGHNT and CDR2 is YENEEA. CDR3 region: CASTSEGKQTQYF. The CDR3 DNA sequence: TGTGCCAGCACCTCAGAGGGGAAACAGACCCAGTACTTC.

The chain couples TRBV4-2 to TRBJ2-5, with D maybe TRBD2 (5 bases). This CDR3 contains 14 residues. Deletions cut 1 base from V and 1 base from J, with 7 bases between. Germline V gene lookup returns CDR1 LGHNA and CDR2 YNFKEQ. CDR3 coding DNA: TGTGCCAGCAGCCAAGGACTATCCCAAGAGACCCAGTACTTC. This sequence encodes CASSQGLSQETQYF.

This chain joins TRBV19 and TRBJ2-2; the match to TRBD1 covers 9 bases. The V and J ends lost 7 bases and 4 bases, in that order; junction bases with no gene match: 4. Germline V lookup: CDR1 LNHDA, CDR2 SQIVND (reference sequence). The length of the CDR3 is 14 residues. The CDR3 region has the DNA TGTGCCAGTACTCGGACAGGGGTCACCGGGGAGCTGTTTTTT. Residues: CASTRTGVTGELFF.

The gene calls are TRBV7-6 and TRBJ2-5; no clear D gene. Trimming cost V 5 bases and J 5 bases, with 12 bases left between them. Germline values: CDR1 SGHVS, CDR2 FNYEAQ. This CDR3 spans 13 amino acids. Written as DNA, the CDR3 is TGTGCCAGCAGCCGACAAGGCCGCGAGACCCAGTACTTC. Residues: CASSRQGRETQYF.

This clone showed up just once. The chain combines TRBV18 with TRBJ1-2; D might be TRBD1 (5 bases). The CDR3 length is 17 residues. V shed 1 base and J shed 6 bases, with 21 bases lying between them. The germline CDR1 and CDR2 sequences are KGHSH and LQKENI. CDR3 bases: TGTGCCAGCTCACCACGGTCGCAGGGCTGGGTCTTGGATGGCTACACCTTC. It is translated as CASSPRSQGWVLDGYTF.

V usage is TRBV7-9 and J usage is TRBJ2-4; D remains ambiguous. This CDR3 has 17 amino acids. Trimming took 3 bases from V and 0 from J, leaving 15 bases between them. From germline, CDR1 is SEHNR and CDR2 FQNEAQ (reference sequence). CDR3 protein: CASSLPRSILAKNIQYF. As DNA, the CDR3 is TGTGCCAGCAGCTTGCCCCGGTCGATCCTAGCCAAAAACATTCAGTACTTC.